The clone carrying this T cell receptor (beta chain) was recorded many times. Antigen: not known. V was trimmed by 3 bases and J by 1 base, leaving 12 bases between them. Germline V gives CDR1 MNHEY, CDR2 SMNVEV (reference sequence). The length of the CDR3 is 15 residues. This entry comes from a study of T-cell reconstitution after alpha-beta-depleted transplantation in children. Unique molecular identifiers were built into the TCRbeta library. TCRdb analysed the PCR reads with MiXCR anew, one entry per CDR3 protein. The table includes some 190,000 distinct CDR3 sequences, approximately 12% detected once. The study, taken as a whole, reports: Reportedly, roughly two months post-transplant, alpha-beta T cells arose from several hundred expanded graft clones.

The clonotype was recovered from a boy between 2 and 15 years old with acute myeloid leukemia, due to receive a stem cell transplant. The V gene is TRBV27, the J gene TRBJ1-2; tentative D call: TRBD1 (5 bases). The specimen comprised PBMCs, sampled before TCRalphabeta/CD19-depleted stem cell transplant. CDR3 DNA: TGTGCCAGCAGTTTGGGCTTCGGGGGTAACTATGGCTACACCTTC. It translates to CASSLGFGGNYGYTF.